The text below deals with one TCR beta chain. Its specificity is unknown. The data originate from a study of T cells expressing NK-cell markers. Study context: Source material for TCR beta repertoires consisted of sorted CD3+CD56+NKG2C+, CD3+CD56+NKG2C- and CD3+CD56-NKG2C+ T cells.

TCRdb re-called the 5' RACE reads, yielding one record per CDR3 amino acid sequence without DNA. The repertoire table contains about 540,000 distinct CDR3 sequences. Broader study findings: The study left the HCMV specificity of expanded NKG2C+ T cell clones unresolved.

The sample was blood T cells: a sorted CD56 or NKG2C T cell subset, CD4+ or CD8+ T cells, or bulk PBMC T cells (not recorded which). This clonotype originated in a man aged 18 to 29 in good health.

CDR3 residues: CSARDHQDRAGYTF. This rearrangement joins TRBV20-1 to TRBJ1-2; the TCRdb call, TRBD1, lacks DNA for checking. Germline lookup yields CDR1 DFQATT and CDR2 SNEGSKA (reference sequence). This CDR3 contains 14 residues.